Below are 17 T cell receptor beta chains sequenced from a single sample in a study of T cells in Graves' hyperthyroidism and ophthalmopathy. There were TCR beta CDR3 regions amplified from RNA transcripts. The HTBI set primed first-round TCR CDR3 RT-PCR. TCRdb analysed the multiplex PCR reads with MiXCR anew, one entry per CDR3 protein. The data contain roughly 300,000 distinct CDR3 sequences, approximately 14% of them seen just once; the ten biggest clones take up 20% to 25%. The sample was blood. Receptors originate from a woman aged 30 to 39 with Graves' hyperthyroidism.

The table lists this clonotype with many counts. The chain links TRBV10-3 to TRBJ1-1; tentative D call: TRBD1 (6 bases). Germline V gene lookup returns CDR1 ENHRY and CDR2 SYGVKD. CDR3 length: 13 amino acids. V lost 6 bases to trimming and J lost 4 bases, with 12 bases between them. The CDR3 DNA reads TGTGCCATCAGCCTACAGGGATTCACTGAAGCTTTCTTT. Amino acid sequence: CAISLQGFTEAFF.

The chain joins TRBV28 to TRBJ1-6, with 7 nucleotides matching TRBD1. The germline CDR1 and CDR2 sequences are MDHEN and SYDVKM. With V trimmed by 7 bases and J by 9 bases, 9 bases remained unmatched. The CDR3 has 14 amino acids. In DNA, the CDR3 is TGTGCCAGCACCCGGGGACAGTCTGTTTCACCCCTCCACTTT. Its translation is CASTRGQSVSPLHF.

This clonotype has more than one count but fewer than ten. The chain is built from TRBV6-2 or TRBV6-3 and TRBJ2-7; unclear D gene. The germline V gene encodes CDR1 MNHEY and CDR2 SVGEGT. The CDR3 covers 13 residues. V shed 6 bases and J shed 5 bases, with 14 bases lying between them. CDR3 amino acids: CASSPRGFNEQYF. CDR3 nucleotide sequence: TGTGCCAGCAGCCCCCGCGGTTTCAACGAGCAGTACTTC.

This clonotype occurred a few times. The gene calls are TRBV24-1 and TRBJ2-6; D is uncertain. V lost 3 bases and J 0 bases, leaving 11 bases between the germline ends. The CDR3 has 17 amino acids. CDR1 is KGHDR, CDR2 SFDVKD, per germline. DNA of the CDR3: TGTGCCACCAGTGATGTCGCCATGAGCTCTGGGGCCAACGTCCTGACTTTC. It translates to CATSDVAMSSGANVLTF.

This clonotype was recorded at least ten times. The chain links TRBV15 to TRBJ2-7, with TRBD1 matching over 11 bases. Germline CDR1 and CDR2: LNHNV and YYDKDF (reference sequence). Trimming at V came to 3 bases and at J to 6 bases, leaving 1 base not matched to a gene. The CDR3 sequence is 13 residues long. CDR3 nucleotides: TGTGCCACCAGCAGGGACAGGGGGCGCGAGCAGTACTTC. Residues: CATSRDRGREQYF. Complete variable domain (other parts from reference TRBV15 and TRBJ2-7): DAMVIQNPRYQVTQFGKPVTLSCSQTLNHNVMYWYQQKSSQAPKLLFHYYDKDFNNEADTPDNFQSRRPNTSFCFLDIRSPGLGDTAMYLCATSRDRGREQYFGPGTRLTVT.

V is TRBV18 and J is TRBJ1-4; D is unclear. Germline CDR1 is KGHSH and CDR2 is LQKENI. Trimming left V 3 bases short and J 7 bases short, with 21 bases between. The length of the CDR3 is 17 residues. The CDR3: CASSPRWASSDVEKLFF. The CDR3 DNA reads as TGTGCCAGCTCACCCCGGTGGGCGAGTTCGGACGTTGAAAAACTGTTTTTT. The full variable domain, with the rest looked up from reference TRBV18 and TRBJ1-4, is NAGVMQNPRHLVRRRGQEARLRCSPMKGHSHVYWYRQLPEEGLKFMVYLQKENIIDESGMPKERFSAEFPKEGPSILRIQQVVRGDSAAYFCASSPRWASSDVEKLFFGSGTQLSVL.

This clonotype came up many times. The rearrangement uses TRBV28 and TRBJ2-3; 7 nucleotides match TRBD1. With 10 bases clipped from V and 1 base from J, the junction kept 14 bases outside the gene matches. CDR1 is MDHEN and CDR2 is SYDVKM in the germline V gene. This CDR3 has 16 amino acids. For the CDR3, the DNA is TGTGCCACCGACCCGCGACAGGGTTGGGGCACAGATACGCAGTATTTT. The encoded protein is CATDPRQGWGTDTQYF. Full variable domain (remainder filled in from reference TRBV28 and TRBJ2-3): DVKVTQSSRYLVKRTGEKVFLECVQDMDHENMFWYRQDPGLGLRLIYFSYDVKMKEKGDIPEGYSVSREKKERFSLILESASTNQTSMYLCATDPRQGWGTDTQYFGPGTRLTVL.

As for this clonotype: Mismatch with germline at one junction end may stem from a read error. V usage is TRBV11-2 and J usage is TRBJ2-2; 10 bases match TRBD1. The length of the CDR3 is 17 residues. CDR1 and CDR2 from the germline V gene are SGHAT and FQNNGV. The CDR3 DNA is TGCGCCAGCAGCCACCCGCCAGGGACAGGGGTGCCCGGGGAGCTGTTTTTT. Translation gives CASSHPPGTGVPGELFF.

CDR3 loop: CASSPWLWQKETQYF. In DNA, the CDR3 is TGCGCCAGCAGCCCTTGGTTATGGCAGAAAGAGACCCAGTACTTC. The rearrangement links TRBV5-1 to TRBJ2-5; D is ambiguous. V dropped 4 bases and J dropped 3 bases, with 16 bases sitting between them. Germline V gives CDR1 SGHRS, CDR2 YFSETQ. This CDR3 is built from 15 residues.

The sample holds many counts of this clonotype. V usage is TRBV10-3 and J usage is TRBJ2-1; D gene unclear. Trimming removed 2 bases at V and 7 bases at J, with 15 bases between. Germline V gives CDR1 ENHRY, CDR2 SYGVKD. The CDR3 contains 15 residues. The CDR3 DNA reads TGTGCCATCAGTGAGACTGACCGCTATTCGAATGAGCAGTTCTTC. Protein product: CAISETDRYSNEQFF.

At least ten counts were recorded for this clonotype. CDR3 DNA: TGTGCCAGCAGCCAGGGTTTGGATGAAAAACTGTTTTTT. Its protein product is CASSQGLDEKLFF. The chain has TRBV6-1 and TRBJ1-4; D is perhaps TRBD1 (5 bases). The CDR3 consists of 13 residues. Trimming stripped 6 bases from V and 6 bases from J, with 11 bases between. Germline V gives CDR1 MNHNS, CDR2 SASEGT.

This chain uses TRBV30 with TRBJ2-7; D is possibly TRBD2 (6 bases). Germline lookup yields CDR1 GTSNPN and CDR2 SVGIG (reference sequence). This CDR3 region has 13 residues. V lost 4 bases to trimming and J lost 2 bases, with 12 bases between them. The CDR3 DNA reads TGTGCCTGGACAAGGGCGGGAACCTACGAGCAGTACTTC. The encoded protein is CAWTRAGTYEQYF.

There are a few counts of this clonotype. The gene calls are TRBV20-1 and TRBJ1-3, with D perhaps TRBD1 (5 bases). In germline, CDR1 is DFQATT, CDR2 SNEGSKA (reference sequence). V shed 2 bases and J shed 2 bases, with 13 bases lying between them. The CDR3 contains 15 residues. The CDR3 sequence is CSARPRGTAGNTIYF. The CDR3 DNA is TGCAGTGCTAGACCCCGCGGGACCGCTGGAAACACCATATATTTT.

This clonotype was recorded many times. The rearrangement uses TRBV28 and TRBJ1-6; no firm D call. V was pared by 7 bases and J by 10 bases, with 14 bases between. In germline, CDR1 is MDHEN, CDR2 SYDVKM. There are 13 residues in the CDR3. CDR3 loop: CASTTVFDSPLHF. CDR3 in DNA: TGTGCCAGCACAACGGTTTTTGACTCACCCCTCCACTTT. Filled out from reference TRBV28 and TRBJ1-6, the complete variable domain reads DVKVTQSSRYLVKRTGEKVFLECVQDMDHENMFWYRQDPGLGLRLIYFSYDVKMKEKGDIPEGYSVSREKKERFSLILESASTNQTSMYLCASTTVFDSPLHFGNGTRLTVT.

This clonotype was counted many times. The chain is built from TRBV20-1 and TRBJ2-5; D not certain. This CDR3 is built from 13 residues. V dropped 1 base and J dropped 5 bases, with 11 bases sitting between them. Germline V gene lookup returns CDR1 DFQATT and CDR2 SNEGSKA (reference sequence). The CDR3 nucleotides are TGCAGTGCTAGAGCCTGGCTAGGGGAGACCCAGTACTTC. Residues: CSARAWLGETQYF.

This clonotype came up a few times. The chain couples TRBV10-3 to TRBJ2-1; 7 bases match TRBD1. This CDR3 has 13 amino acids. V gave up 5 bases and J gave up 5 bases; unmatched junction bases: 3. CDR1 is ENHRY and CDR2 is SYGVKD in the germline V gene. DNA for the CDR3: TGTGCCATCAGTCGCACAGGGGACAATGAGCAGTTCTTC. It yields the protein CAISRTGDNEQFF.

The table lists this clonotype with many counts. The chain employs TRBV3-1 and TRBJ1-1, with D hard to call. In germline, CDR1 is LGHDT, CDR2 YNNKEL (reference sequence). V was trimmed by 0 bases and J by 4 bases, leaving 15 bases between them. This CDR3 comprises 16 residues. Written as DNA, the CDR3 is TGTGCCAGCAGCCAAGATGCAGCACCGAAGATCACTGAAGCTTTCTTT. Amino acids: CASSQDAAPKITEAFF.